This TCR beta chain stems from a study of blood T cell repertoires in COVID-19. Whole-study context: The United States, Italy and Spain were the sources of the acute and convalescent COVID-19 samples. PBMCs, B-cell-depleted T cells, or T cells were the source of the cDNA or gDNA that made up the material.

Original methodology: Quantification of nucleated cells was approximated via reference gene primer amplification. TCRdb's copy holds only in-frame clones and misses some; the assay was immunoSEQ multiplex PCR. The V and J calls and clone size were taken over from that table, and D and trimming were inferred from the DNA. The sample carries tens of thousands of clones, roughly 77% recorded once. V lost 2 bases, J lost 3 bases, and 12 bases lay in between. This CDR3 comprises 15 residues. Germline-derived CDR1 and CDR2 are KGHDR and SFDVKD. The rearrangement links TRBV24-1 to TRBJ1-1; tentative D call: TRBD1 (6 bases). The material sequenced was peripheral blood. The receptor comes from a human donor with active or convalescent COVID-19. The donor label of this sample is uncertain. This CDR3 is CATSDSGGLDTEAFF. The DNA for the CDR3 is TGTGCCACCAGTGATTCCGGGGGGCTGGACACTGAAGCTTTCTTT.